What follows are 29 T cell receptor beta chains derived from one specimen sequenced in a study of identical twins. TCRdb re-derived calls from the 5' RACE reads in MiXCR, one entry per CDR3 protein. The sample yields about 250,000 distinct CDR3 sequences, 6% to 8% seen once. This sample was also put to use in a study of yellow fever vaccine responses in identical twins.

The material sequenced was CD8+ T cells sorted from blood. These receptors were collected from a woman between 18 and 29 years old in good health.

This clonotype was counted a few times. The chain couples TRBV19 to TRBJ2-5; either TRBD1 or TRBD2 may supply D (5 bases each). This CDR3 comprises 14 residues. Trimming removed 5 bases from V and 5 bases from J, with 15 bases in between. Per germline, CDR1 LNHDA and CDR2 SQIVND (reference sequence). The CDR3 loop reads CASSPALWGETQYF. CDR3 in DNA: TGTGCCAGTAGTCCGGCTCTTTGGGGGGAGACCCAGTACTTC.

This clonotype was detected many times. The chain employs TRBV7-8 and TRBJ2-1, with D unclear. Looked up from germline, CDR1 is SGHVS and CDR2 is FQNEAQ. The CDR3 length is 13 residues. V lost 0 bases to trimming and J lost 9 bases, with 9 bases between them. The CDR3 is CASSLAPWGEQFF. CDR3 bases: TGTGCCAGCAGCTTAGCACCCTGGGGTGAGCAGTTCTTC.

A few counts support this clonotype. V and J are TRBV4-1 and TRBJ1-3; D is possibly TRBD1 (6 bases). The CDR3 runs to 16 residues. V gave up 1 base and J gave up 0 bases, with 10 bases separating them. Germline CDR1 is MGHRA and CDR2 is YSYEKL. The CDR3 DNA reads TGCGCCAGCAGCCAAGGCAGGGGAGGCTCTGGAAACACCATATATTTT. Translating gives CASSQGRGGSGNTIYF.

At least ten counts were recorded for this clonotype. The V gene is TRBV6-1, the J gene TRBJ2-3, with 12 nucleotides matching TRBD2. From germline, CDR1 is MNHNS and CDR2 SASEGT. This CDR3 spans 16 amino acids. V lost 5 bases and J lost 1; bases outside the gene matches: 4. The CDR3 spells CASSPRTSGGTDTQYF. The CDR3, as DNA: TGTGCCAGCAGTCCAAGGACTAGCGGGGGCACAGATACGCAGTATTTT.

This clonotype was picked up many times. The chain joins TRBV4-1 to TRBJ2-2; 8 nucleotides align to TRBD2. From germline, CDR1 is MGHRA and CDR2 YSYEKL. This CDR3 has 16 amino acids. Trimming took 4 bases from V and 2 from J; bases not matched to a gene: 6. The CDR3, as DNA: TGCGCCAGCAGCCTCCCTAGCGGGTATAACACCGGGGAGCTGTTTTTT. This codes for CASSLPSGYNTGELFF.

The CDR3 sequence: CASSYRGNDEQYF. The CDR3 DNA is TGTGCCAGCAGCTACAGGGGGAACGACGAGCAGTACTTC. The chain recombines TRBV25-1 with TRBJ2-7, with 8 bases aligning to TRBD1. V shed 6 bases, J shed 5 bases, and the junction held 6 bases outside the gene matches. The V gene's germline CDR1 is MGHDK and CDR2 SYGVNS. The CDR3 is made up of 13 amino acids.

The gene calls are TRBV10-1 and TRBJ2-1, with D perhaps given as TRBD1 or TRBD2 (6 bases each). The CDR3 extends over 15 amino acids. V was trimmed by 3 bases and J by 10 bases, leaving 19 bases between them. In germline, CDR1 is WNHNN, CDR2 SYGVQD (reference sequence). The CDR3 DNA is TGCGCCAGCAGTGAAGGTGTAGCGGTCGGGACAGAGCAGTTCTTC. Translated, it gives CASSEGVAVGTEQFF.

This clonotype was counted between two and nine times. This chain links TRBV6-1 with TRBJ2-7; 9 nucleotides line up with TRBD2. V dropped 8 bases and J dropped 3; count of bases not matched to a gene: 11. The germline gives CDR1 MNHNS, CDR2 SASEGT. The CDR3 consists of 15 residues. In nucleotides, the CDR3 is TGTGCCAGCCCCAGAGTCGCTAGCGGGAACTACGAGCAGTACTTC. Translating it yields CASPRVASGNYEQYF.

This clonotype was seen repeatedly, ten times or more. The rearrangement uses TRBV25-1 and TRBJ2-7; possible D gene TRBD1, 6 bases. Germline values: CDR1 MGHDK, CDR2 SYGVNS. V lost 8 bases and J lost 1, with 15 bases in between. CDR3 size: 14 residues. CDR3 sequence reads: CASSTGQGSYEQYF. CDR3 nucleotide sequence: TGTGCCAGCTCAACAGGGCAGGGATCCTACGAGCAGTACTTC.

This clonotype appeared a few times. V usage is TRBV29-1 and J usage is TRBJ2-7, with TRBD1 as a possible D gene (5 bases). There are 16 residues in the CDR3. The germline V and J ends were trimmed by 1 base and 2 bases, with 18 bases remaining between them. Germline values: CDR1 SQVTM, CDR2 ANQGSEA. The CDR3 loop reads CSVEVNPQEAPYEQYF. As DNA, the CDR3 is TGCAGCGTTGAAGTCAATCCACAGGAAGCCCCCTACGAGCAGTACTTC.

This clonotype has only a few counts. The chain links TRBV7-9 to TRBJ2-3; D possibly corresponds to TRBD1 (6 bases). CDR1 and CDR2 from the germline V gene are SEHNR and FQNEAQ (reference sequence). This CDR3 region has 17 residues. The ends were cut back, 2 bases at V and 3 bases at J, with 18 bases in the middle. CDR3 in DNA: TGTGCCAGCAGCTTACCAGGGGCAGGGATTGTGACAGATACGCAGTATTTT. This sequence encodes CASSLPGAGIVTDTQYF.

The chain couples TRBV7-2 to TRBJ2-3; 13 bases match TRBD2. The CDR3 loop spans 18 amino acids. Trimming cost V 2 bases and J 4 bases; bases outside gene matches: 9. Germline CDR1 is SGHTA and CDR2 is FQGNSA. The CDR3 protein is CASSLSGLAGSSADTQYF. Here the CDR3 DNA reads TGTGCCAGCAGCTTATCGGGACTAGCGGGGTCTAGCGCAGATACGCAGTATTTT.

The CDR3 DNA reads as TGTGCCAGCAGCTTAGGGACTAGCGGGATGTACTACGAGCAGTACTTC. Translating it yields CASSLGTSGMYYEQYF. This chain connects TRBV7-8 to TRBJ2-7, with 12 bases lining up with TRBD2. The CDR3 runs 16 residues. CDR1 and CDR2 from the germline V gene are SGHVS and FQNEAQ. The V segment lost 1 base and the J segment 3 bases; nucleotides outside the gene matches: 4. The variable domain in full, completed from reference TRBV7-8 and TRBJ2-7, reads GAGVSQSPRYKVAKRGQDVALRCDPISGHVSLFWYQQALGQGPEFLTYFQNEAQLDKSGLPSDRFFAERPEGSVSTLKIQRTQQEDSAVYLCASSLGTSGMYYEQYFGPGTRLTVT.

The V gene is TRBV2, the J gene TRBJ1-5; TRBD1 might be the D (6 bases). The CDR3 runs 14 residues. CDR1 and CDR2 from the germline V gene are SNHLY and FYNNEI. V dropped 6 bases and J dropped 11 bases, with 20 bases sitting between them. The CDR3 coding sequence is TGTGCCAGCAGCGGTACAGGACCCCCAGGGGCCCAGCATTTT. It yields the protein CASSGTGPPGAQHF.

The chain carries TRBV10-3 and TRBJ1-2; a possible D gene is TRBD1 (6 bases). Per the germline V gene, CDR1 is ENHRY and CDR2 is SYGVKD. Trimming pared 7 bases from V and 2 bases from J, leaving 17 bases between. This CDR3 has 15 residues. The CDR3 DNA reads as TGTGCCATCAACTTAGCCGGACAGCAAAACTATGGCTACACCTTC. As protein: CAINLAGQQNYGYTF.

This clonotype was found many times. CDR3 DNA: TGCGCCAGCAGCTTGGAAAGTAGCGGGGAGATATCCTCCTACAATGAGCAGTTCTTC. Translated: CASSLESSGEISSYNEQFF. The chain is built from TRBV5-1 and TRBJ2-1; 8 bases line up with TRBD2. V dropped 0 bases and J dropped 0; count of bases not matched to a gene: 11. The CDR3 sequence is 19 residues long. Germline CDR1 SGHRS, CDR2 YFSETQ.

This clonotype appeared many times. The V and J genes are TRBV12-3 or TRBV12-4 and TRBJ1-1, with 7 bases identical to TRBD1. The CDR3 sequence is 17 residues long. Trimming at V came to 2 bases and at J to 1 base, leaving 10 bases not matched to a gene. DNA for the CDR3: TGTGCCAGCAGTTTACATGCCATGACAGGGACGAACACTGAAGCTTTCTTT. Translating it yields CASSLHAMTGTNTEAFF.

The V gene is TRBV2, the J gene TRBJ2-2; no firm D call. From germline, CDR1 is SNHLY and CDR2 FYNNEI. Trimming pared 7 bases from V and 1 base from J, leaving 13 bases between. The CDR3 totals 15 residues. The CDR3 is CASTDLPGNTGELFF. The CDR3 nucleotides are TGTGCCAGCACCGACCTACCGGGGAACACCGGGGAGCTGTTTTTT.

The genes are TRBV9 and TRBJ1-1; weak D call: TRBD1 (6 bases). The germline CDR1 and CDR2 sequences are SGDLS and YYNGEE. The CDR3 extends over 14 amino acids. Between the trimmed V and J ends, which lost 7 bases and 1 base, there was a span of 14 bases. The CDR3 loop is CASGEGGTNTEAFF. In nucleotides, the CDR3 is TGTGCCAGCGGAGAGGGGGGCACGAACACTGAAGCTTTCTTT. Looking up the rest from reference TRBV9 and TRBJ1-1 gives the full variable domain: DSGVTQTPKHLITATGQRVTLRCSPRSGDLSVYWYQQSLDQGLQFLIQYYNGEERAKGNILERFSAQQFPDLHSELNLSSLELGDSALYFCASGEGGTNTEAFFGQGTRLTVV.

Ten or more counts support this clonotype. The chain combines TRBV9 with TRBJ2-3, with unresolved D. Deletions cut 0 bases from V and 3 bases from J, with 8 bases between. The length of the CDR3 is 14 residues. The germline gives CDR1 SGDLS, CDR2 YYNGEE. CDR3 sequence: CASSVVRSTDTQYF. DNA for the CDR3: TGTGCCAGCAGCGTAGTGAGGTCTACAGATACGCAGTATTTT.

The chain combines TRBV28 with TRBJ2-2; 8 bases agree with TRBD2. The germline CDR1 and CDR2 sequences are MDHEN and SYDVKM. CDR3 length: 18 residues. With 7 bases clipped from V and 3 bases from J, the junction kept 16 bases outside the gene matches. This CDR3 reads CASTISTGRGWYTGELFF. CDR3 in DNA: TGTGCCAGCACCATCTCCACCGGGAGGGGGTGGTACACCGGGGAGCTGTTTTTT.

Only a few counts were recorded for this clonotype. The V call is TRBV12-3 or TRBV12-4, the J call TRBJ1-1; 7 bases fit TRBD1. The CDR3 consists of 12 residues. After removal of 6 bases from V and 4 bases from J, the junction contained 2 bases not matched to a gene. The CDR3 sequence: CASRGQSTEAFF. CDR3 DNA sequence: TGTGCCAGCAGGGGACAGAGCACTGAAGCTTTCTTT.

This clonotype was seen a handful of times. The chain is built from TRBV20-1 and TRBJ2-7; no definite D call. The CDR3 has 13 amino acids. Per the germline V gene, CDR1 is DFQATT and CDR2 is SNEGSKA (reference sequence). The V and J ends lost 0 bases and 4 bases respectively, with 10 bases between them. This chain's CDR3 is CSARDLERYEQYV. The CDR3 region has the DNA TGCAGTGCTAGAGATTTAGAGAGGTACGAGCAGTACGTC.

The V gene is TRBV2, the J gene TRBJ2-7, with TRBD2 matching 7 bases. From germline, CDR1 is SNHLY and CDR2 FYNNEI. CDR3 size: 15 residues. Unmatched junction bases numbered 9, after V lost 6 bases and J lost 1 base. CDR3 bases: TGTGCCAGCAGAGCTCTAGCGGCGACGTCCTACGAGCAGTACTTC. Protein product: CASRALAATSYEQYF.

In this sample, this clonotype turned up a few times. The chain links TRBV15 to TRBJ2-4, with TRBD2 as a possible D gene (5 bases). The V end was cut by 4 bases, the J end by 3 bases, with 16 bases between. The V gene's germline CDR1 is LNHNV and CDR2 YYDKDF (reference sequence). The CDR3 is made up of 16 amino acids. The CDR3 nucleotides read TGTGCCACCAGCAAACAACGAGGGTCGGGCAAAAACATTCAGTACTTC. It encodes CATSKQRGSGKNIQYF.

This clonotype has just a few counts. V and J are TRBV6-5 and TRBJ2-1; no firm D call. This CDR3 spans 17 amino acids. Deletions cut 0 bases from V and 5 bases from J, with 17 bases between. In germline, CDR1 is MNHEY, CDR2 SVGAGI. CDR3 region: CASSYSPPWGLNNEQFF. Written as DNA, the CDR3 is TGTGCCAGCAGTTACTCCCCTCCTTGGGGTCTAAACAATGAGCAGTTCTTC.

CDR3 loop: CASSPGPTRVDTQYF. CDR3 nucleotides: TGTGCCAGCAGCCCCGGACCGACTAGGGTAGATACGCAGTATTTT. The chain joins TRBV7-9 to TRBJ2-3; D is possibly TRBD2 (6 bases). The V end lost 5 bases, the J end lost 5 bases, and 17 bases lay between the germline ends. The CDR3 is 15 residues long. Germline V lookup: CDR1 SEHNR, CDR2 FQNEAQ (reference sequence).

The sample holds a few counts of this clonotype. J is TRBJ1-5 and V is TRBV28; 8 positions agree with TRBD1. V was pared by 3 bases and J by 3 bases, with 7 bases of the junction left unmatched. In germline, CDR1 is MDHEN, CDR2 SYDVKM. CDR3 length equals 16 residues. The CDR3 DNA is TGTGCCAGCAGTTTCTGGACAGGGTTGGTCAATCAGCCCCAGCATTTT. Translating gives CASSFWTGLVNQPQHF.

This clonotype was detected ten times or more. This sequence joins TRBV12-3 or TRBV12-4 and TRBJ2-1, with 8 bases matching TRBD1. The CDR3 has 15 residues. Trimming removed 6 bases from V and 7 bases from J; junction bases left unmatched: 11. CDR3 nucleotide sequence: TGTGCCAGCAGAGGAGACAGGGGCTACACGAATGAGCAGTTCTTC. Amino acids: CASRGDRGYTNEQFF.